The next 24 T cell receptor beta chains were all read from a single sample in a study of CD8 T cells in Susac syndrome. The authors reverse transcribed roughly 0.5 to 1 ug RNA with random hexamers. MiXCR, applied by TCRdb to the immunoSEQ multiplex PCR reads, yields one record per CDR3 protein. The sample yields 150,000 to 200,000 distinct CDR3 sequences, approximately 93% seen once. Sequencing was done on a sample of CD4+ T cells from PBMCs. These TCRs come from a human donor with multiple sclerosis.

V usage is TRBV6-1 and J usage is TRBJ2-7, with 11 bases fitting TRBD1. V lost 6 bases to trimming and J lost 3 bases; unmatched junction nucleotides: 4. CDR1 is MNHNS and CDR2 is SASEGT in the germline V gene. The CDR3 covers 14 residues. DNA of the CDR3: TGTGCCAGCAGGTCCGGGACAGGGGGCTACGAGCAGTACTTC. Translated, it gives CASRSGTGGYEQYF.

The CDR3 is CASTPRSTDTQYF. CDR3 nucleotide sequence: TGTGCCAGCACCCCTCGGAGCACAGATACGCAGTATTTT. This rearrangement joins TRBV7-2 to TRBJ2-3; D gene ambiguous. Germline V gene lookup returns CDR1 SGHTA and CDR2 FQGNSA. The CDR3 is 13 residues long. V lost 7 bases to trimming and J lost 0 bases, with 8 bases between them.

The chain is built from TRBV5-1 and TRBJ1-1, with TRBD1 matching over 8 bases. With V trimmed by 4 bases and J by 5 bases, 13 bases remained unmatched. This CDR3 region has 16 residues. CDR1 and CDR2 (germline): SGHRS, YFSETQ. The CDR3 DNA reads TGCGCCAGCAGCCTTAGTTCAGGGGGCGCGGGTACTGAAGCTTTCTTT. Amino acids: CASSLSSGGAGTEAFF.

This clonotype was seen only once. The CDR3 nucleotides read TGTGCCACCGGACTAGCGGGAGTTGAGACCCAGTACTTC. As protein: CATGLAGVETQYF. This chain connects TRBV12-3 or TRBV12-4 to TRBJ2-5, with 13 bases identical to TRBD2. J gave up 5 bases and V 10 bases, and 4 bases lay outside the gene matches. The CDR3 runs to 13 residues.

The gene calls are TRBV30 and TRBJ1-1; D gene unclear. This CDR3 spans 13 amino acids. Germline V gives CDR1 GTSNPN, CDR2 SVGIG (reference sequence). V dropped 0 bases and J dropped 0 bases, with 5 bases sitting between them. CDR3 region: CAWSVIMNTEAFF. In DNA form, the CDR3 reads TGTGCCTGGAGTGTTATCATGAACACTGAAGCTTTCTTT.

This sequence joins TRBV6-2 or TRBV6-3 and TRBJ2-1, with D possibly matching TRBD1 (6 bases). Between the trimmed V and J ends, which lost 6 bases and 7 bases, there was a span of 25 bases. The CDR3 is 17 residues long. Germline V gene lookup returns CDR1 MNHEY and CDR2 SVGEGT. The CDR3 loop is CASSKGTTGTKTNEQFF. DNA of the CDR3: TGTGCCAGCAGCAAGGGGACAACCGGGACCAAAACTAATGAGCAGTTCTTC.

This chain connects TRBV2 to TRBJ2-5, with a possible D match to TRBD1 (6 bases). This CDR3 has 14 residues. Trimming removed 6 bases at V and 7 bases at J, with 18 bases between. CDR1 and CDR2 from the germline V gene are SNHLY and FYNNEI. The CDR3 sequence is CASRGDTENRTQYF. In DNA form, the CDR3 reads TGTGCCAGCAGAGGGGACACCGAGAACCGGACCCAGTACTTC.

The CDR3 nucleotides are TGTGCCAGCAGCCTGCATCGACTTGCAACTAATGAAAAACTGTTTTTT. Residues: CASSLHRLATNEKLFF. The chain combines TRBV6-1 with TRBJ1-4; D not resolved. Looked up from germline, CDR1 is MNHNS and CDR2 is SASEGT. V was clipped by 6 bases and J by 0 bases, with 14 bases between them. The CDR3 sequence is 16 residues long.

The J gene is TRBJ2-5, the V gene TRBV28; 7 positions agree with TRBD2. The CDR3 extends over 13 amino acids. Germline V gene data show CDR1 as MDHEN and CDR2 as SYDVKM. V was clipped by 5 bases and J by 4 bases; unmatched bases: 4. CDR3: CASSPGGAETQYF. In nucleotides, the CDR3 is TGTGCCAGCAGTCCGGGGGGTGCAGAGACCCAGTACTTC. The variable domain in full, completed from reference TRBV28 and TRBJ2-5, reads DVKVTQSSRYLVKRTGEKVFLECVQDMDHENMFWYRQDPGLGLRLIYFSYDVKMKEKGDIPEGYSVSREKKERFSLILESASTNQTSMYLCASSPGGAETQYFGPGTRLLVL.

This chain joins TRBV7-2 and TRBJ1-5; 8 nucleotides line up with TRBD1. CDR3 length equals 15 residues. Trimming at V came to 3 bases and at J to 6 bases, leaving 7 bases not matched to a gene. Germline V gene lookup returns CDR1 SGHTA and CDR2 FQGNSA. The CDR3 coding sequence is TGTGCCAGCAGCTTGACAGGGGAGGTCGGTCAGCCCCAGCATTTT. Its translation: CASSLTGEVGQPQHF.

The V gene is TRBV6-5, the J gene TRBJ1-2; D might be TRBD1 (6 bases). In germline, CDR1 is MNHEY, CDR2 SVGAGI. Between the trimmed V and J ends, which lost 5 bases and 6 bases, there was a span of 13 bases. This CDR3 comprises 13 residues. The CDR3 region is CASSVTRGNGYTF. The DNA for the CDR3 is TGTGCCAGCAGTGTAACGAGGGGGAATGGCTACACCTTC.

The rearrangement uses TRBV24-1 and TRBJ2-3; D is uncertain. Trimming cost V 7 bases and J 0 bases, with 7 bases left between them. The V gene's germline CDR1 is KGHDR and CDR2 SFDVKD. The CDR3 has 13 amino acids. This chain's CDR3 is CATRDPSTDTQYF. CDR3 coding DNA: TGTGCCACCAGGGACCCTAGCACAGATACGCAGTATTTT.

V is TRBV28 and J is TRBJ2-1; D call uncertain. Germline assignment: CDR1 MDHEN and CDR2 SYDVKM. The CDR3 has 14 amino acids. V lost 6 bases, J lost 1 base, and 10 bases lay in between. The CDR3 DNA follows: TGTGCCAGCAGCCGGGTGTCGTCCTACAATGAGCAGTTCTTC. This sequence encodes CASSRVSSYNEQFF.

The chain uses TRBV10-3 and TRBJ2-1; tentative D call: TRBD2 (6 bases). Trimming pared 6 bases from V and 2 bases from J, leaving 8 bases between. The germline V gene encodes CDR1 ENHRY and CDR2 SYGVKD. CDR3 length equals 13 residues. The CDR3 loop is CAISGGPYNEQFF. The CDR3 bases are TGTGCCATCAGCGGGGGACCCTACAATGAGCAGTTCTTC.

This clonotype was recorded only once. The CDR3 loop is CASSRDREYSYEQYF. CDR3 DNA: TGTGCCAGCAGTAGAGACAGGGAGTACTCCTACGAGCAGTACTTC. The genes are TRBV2 and TRBJ2-7; 7 nucleotides agree with TRBD1. This CDR3 comprises 15 residues. CDR1 SNHLY and CDR2 FYNNEI come from the germline V gene. V shed 5 bases, J shed 0 bases, and the junction held 7 bases outside the gene matches. Complete variable domain (other parts from reference TRBV2 and TRBJ2-7): EPEVTQTPSHQVTQMGQEVILRCVPISNHLYFYWYRQILGQKVEFLVSFYNNEISEKSEIFDDQFSVERPDGSNFTLKIRSTKLEDSAMYFCASSRDREYSYEQYFGPGTRLTVT.

The chain has TRBV3-1 and TRBJ2-2; TRBD2 agrees at 12 bases. CDR3 length: 16 residues. The germline V gene encodes CDR1 LGHDT and CDR2 YNNKEL (reference sequence). J was trimmed by 0 bases and V by 6 bases; bases with no gene match: 2. CDR3 coding DNA: TGTGCCAGCAGACTAGCGGGAGGTTCGAACACCGGGGAGCTGTTTTTT. Translation gives CASRLAGGSNTGELFF.

The chain employs TRBV7-2 and TRBJ1-5; 9 bases are a match to TRBD1. Germline-derived CDR1 and CDR2 are SGHTA and FQGNSA. This CDR3 spans 15 amino acids. Trimming at V came to 5 bases and at J to 2 bases, leaving 4 bases not matched to a gene. The CDR3 sequence: CASSRDRAGNQPQHF. The CDR3 coding sequence is TGTGCCAGCAGCCGGGACAGGGCGGGCAATCAGCCCCAGCATTTT. Combining the CDR3 with reference TRBV7-2 and TRBJ1-5 gives the whole variable domain GAGVSQSPSNKVTEKGKDVELRCDPISGHTALYWYRQSLGQGLEFLIYFQGNSAPDKSGLPSDRFSAERTGGSVSTLTIQRTQQEDSAVYLCASSRDRAGNQPQHFGDGTRLSIL.

The chain uses TRBV7-2 and TRBJ2-2; 8 bases line up with TRBD2. The V segment lost 2 bases and the J segment 4 bases; nucleotides outside the gene matches: 3. Germline CDR1 reads SGHTA; CDR2 reads FQGNSA. The CDR3 runs 15 residues. The CDR3 loop reads CASSLSGGATGELFF. CDR3 coding DNA: TGTGCCAGCAGCTTATCGGGAGGGGCCACCGGGGAGCTGTTTTTT.

This chain links TRBV2 with TRBJ2-1; 8 bases fit TRBD1. Germline CDR1 SNHLY, CDR2 FYNNEI. Unmatched junction bases numbered 7, after V lost 10 bases and J lost 8 bases. This CDR3 is 12 amino acids long. As DNA, the CDR3 is TGTGCCACCGGAGGACAGGGCGATGAGCAGTTCTTC. This codes for CATGGQGDEQFF.

The chain is built from TRBV3-1 and TRBJ2-1; D not resolved. CDR1 and CDR2 from the germline V gene are LGHDT and YNNKEL (reference sequence). Trimming took 1 base from V and 8 from J, leaving 6 bases between them. CDR3 length: 12 amino acids. The CDR3 spells CASSQVGDEQFF. CDR3 in DNA: TGTGCCAGCAGCCAAGTTGGCGATGAGCAGTTCTTC.

The gene calls are TRBV7-6 and TRBJ1-1; 7 bases agree with TRBD1. The J segment lost 4 bases and the V segment lost 5 bases, leaving 10 bases of the junction unmatched. This CDR3 has 15 residues. Germline CDR1 is SGHVS and CDR2 is FNYEAQ. The DNA of the CDR3 is TGTGCCAGCAGCCCCCTGGACAGGTCGGGCACTGAAGCTTTCTTT. It yields the protein CASSPLDRSGTEAFF.

The V gene is TRBV19, the J gene TRBJ2-2; tentatively, D is TRBD1 or TRBD2 (5 bases each). The germline gives CDR1 LNHDA, CDR2 SQIVND (reference sequence). The CDR3 extends over 17 amino acids. V was cut by 2 bases and J by 4 bases, with 17 bases left in between. CDR3 loop: CASSISRDPWGTGELFF. CDR3 bases: TGTGCCAGTAGTATAAGCCGGGACCCTTGGGGCACCGGGGAGCTGTTTTTT.

The CDR3: CASSLAITDTQYF. Written as DNA, the CDR3 is TGTGCCAGCAGCTTAGCGATTACAGATACGCAGTATTTT. The rearrangement joins TRBV7-9 to TRBJ2-3; D unresolved. There are 13 residues in the CDR3. Between the trimmed V and J ends, which lost 0 bases and 3 bases, there was a span of 4 bases. From germline, CDR1 is SEHNR and CDR2 FQNEAQ (reference sequence).

The chain links TRBV19 to TRBJ2-2; tentative D call: TRBD1 (6 bases). The V end lost 6 bases, the J end lost 5 bases, and 10 bases lay between the germline ends. The CDR3 is 13 residues long. Germline V gene data show CDR1 as LNHDA and CDR2 as SQIVND (reference sequence). CDR3 nucleotides: TGTGCCAGTAGGGCTAGGGGGACCGGGGAGCTGTTTTTT. It encodes CASRARGTGELFF.